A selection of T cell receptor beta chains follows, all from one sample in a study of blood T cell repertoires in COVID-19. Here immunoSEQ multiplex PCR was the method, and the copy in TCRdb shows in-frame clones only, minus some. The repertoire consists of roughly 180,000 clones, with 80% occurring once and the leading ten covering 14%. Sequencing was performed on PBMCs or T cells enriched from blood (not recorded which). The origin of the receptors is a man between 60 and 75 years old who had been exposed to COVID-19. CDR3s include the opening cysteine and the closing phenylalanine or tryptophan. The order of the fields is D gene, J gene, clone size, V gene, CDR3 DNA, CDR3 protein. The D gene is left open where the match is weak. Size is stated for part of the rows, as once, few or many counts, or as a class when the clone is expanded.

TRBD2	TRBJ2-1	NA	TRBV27	TGTGCCAGCAGTGCTCGACTAGCGGTTAGGGACAATGAGCAGTTCTTC	CASSARLAVRDNEQFF
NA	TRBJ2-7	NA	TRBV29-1	TGCAGCGTTGTTCTCGCGGGCCGCTCCTACGAGCAGTACTTC	CSVVLAGRSYEQYF
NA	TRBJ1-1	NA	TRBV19	TGTGCCAGTAGTATTGGTGGCCCCAACACTGAAGCTTTCTTT	CASSIGGPNTEAFF
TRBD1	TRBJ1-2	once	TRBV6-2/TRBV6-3	TGTGCCAGCAGTTACGGACAGGGGAACTATGGCTACACCTTC	CASSYGQGNYGYTF
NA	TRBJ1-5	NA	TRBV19	TGTGCCAGTAGTCGGGGGAACATAAATCAGCCCCAGCATTTT	CASSRGNINQPQHF
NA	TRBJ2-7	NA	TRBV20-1	TGCAGCGTCGGTTCCGACGAGCAGTACTTC	CSVGSDEQYF
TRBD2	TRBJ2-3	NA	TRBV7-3	TGTGCCAGCAGCTTAACGGGCAGCGGGAGGTATGGAGATACGCAGTATTTT	CASSLTGSGRYGDTQYF
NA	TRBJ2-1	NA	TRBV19	TGTGCCAGTAGCGTCGACAGGAGCTCCTACAATGAGCAGTTCTTC	CASSVDRSSYNEQFF
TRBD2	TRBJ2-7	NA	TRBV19	TGTGCCAGTACCAGGACTAGCGGGAACTTAGGCTCCTACGAGCAGTACTTC	CASTRTSGNLGSYEQYF
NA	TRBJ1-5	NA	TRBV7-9	TGTGCCAGCAGCTTAGAGAGGTTCCAGCCCCAGCATTTT	CASSLERFQPQHF
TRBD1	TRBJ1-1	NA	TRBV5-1	TGCGCCAGCAGATATGGACAGGGTGGCACTGAAGCTTTCTTT	CASRYGQGGTEAFF
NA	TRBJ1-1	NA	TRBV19	TGTGCCAGTAGTACGAGGACAGCCAACTCTGAAGCTTTCTTT	CASSTRTANSEAFF
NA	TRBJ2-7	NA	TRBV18	TGTGCCAGCTCACCTTCTCCAGGGGCCGGATACGAGCAGTACTTC	CASSPSPGAGYEQYF
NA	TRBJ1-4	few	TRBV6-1	TGTGCCAGCAGTGATACCACGGGGAGGGGGGACGAAAAACTGTTTTTT	CASSDTTGRGDEKLFF
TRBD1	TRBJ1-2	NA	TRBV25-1	TGTGCCAGCAGTGGTACAGGGGGCAGGACCTATGGCTACACCTTC	CASSGTGGRTYGYTF
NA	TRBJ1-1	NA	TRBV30	TGTGCCGCGCAAAGGGAGTTAGGGACTGAAGCTTTCTTT	CAAQRELGTEAFF
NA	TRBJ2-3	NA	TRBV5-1	TGCGCCAGCAGCCGGTGGAGGGCGGAGGGGACAGATACGCAGTATTTT	CASSRWRAEGTDTQYF
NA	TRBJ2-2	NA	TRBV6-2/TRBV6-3	TGTGCCAGCAGTTTAGCCTTGGAGCTGTTTTTT	CASSLALELFF
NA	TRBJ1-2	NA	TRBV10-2	TGCGCCAGCAGTGCCCTCTATGGCTACACCTTC	CASSALYGYTF
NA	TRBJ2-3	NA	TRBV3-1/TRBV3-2	TGTGCCAGCACGGGGAGAGATACGCAGTATTTT	CASTGRDTQYF
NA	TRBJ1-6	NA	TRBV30	TGTGCCTGGAGGAACGGCGGAACCTCTAATTCACCCCTCCACTTT	CAWRNGGTSNSPLHF
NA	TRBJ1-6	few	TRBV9	TGTGCCAGCAGCGCCGCAGGACGCGGGAATTCACCCCTCCACTTT	CASSAAGRGNSPLHF
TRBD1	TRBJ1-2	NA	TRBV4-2	TGTGCCAGCGGACGCGGGACAGGGGGGAGGGATGGCTACACCTTC	CASGRGTGGRDGYTF
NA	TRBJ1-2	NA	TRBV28	TGTGCCAGCTCCCTAGCTAACTATGGCTACACCTTC	CASSLANYGYTF
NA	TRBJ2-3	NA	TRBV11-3	TGTGCCAGCAGCTTAGATCGCCGGGGTTCTAGCACAGATACGCAGTATTTT	CASSLDRRGSSTDTQYF
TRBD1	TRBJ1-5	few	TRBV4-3	TGCGCCAGCAGCCAAGATGTAGGACAGGGTTATCAGCCCCAGCATTTT	CASSQDVGQGYQPQHF
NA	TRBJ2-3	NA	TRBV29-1	TGCAGCGTTGAAGTAACAGATACGCAGTATTTT	CSVEVTDTQYF
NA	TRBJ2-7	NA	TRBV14	TGTGCCAGCAGCCAAATAAGGGACTCCGAGCAGTACTTC	CASSQIRDSEQYF
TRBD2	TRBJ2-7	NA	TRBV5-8	TGTGCCAGCAGTTCGGGGGGACTAGCGGGAGACGAGCAGTACTTC	CASSSGGLAGDEQYF
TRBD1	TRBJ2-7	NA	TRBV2	TGTGCCAGCAGTTCGGGACAGGGGTACTACGAGCAGTACTTC	CASSSGQGYYEQYF
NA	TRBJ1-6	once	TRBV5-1	TGCGCCAGCAGCCCAGACTATAATTCACCCCTCCACTTT	CASSPDYNSPLHF
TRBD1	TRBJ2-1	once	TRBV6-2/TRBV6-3	TGTGCCAGCAGTTACTCAGGGACAGGGAGGAATGAGCAGTTCTTC	CASSYSGTGRNEQFF
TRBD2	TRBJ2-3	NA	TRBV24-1	TGTGCCACCAGTGACATTTCCTCGACGGATCTCATGCGGGAGCCCCCAGATACGCAGTATTTT	CATSDISSTDLMREPPDTQYF